Below, 16 T cell receptor beta chains from the same sample are listed, as sequenced in a study of T cells expressing NK-cell markers. After re-calling the 5' RACE reads, TCRdb lists one entry per CDR3 protein, DNA absent. This sample contains around 550,000 distinct CDR3 sequences. Material for sequencing was blood T cells: a sorted CD56 or NKG2C T cell subset, CD4+ or CD8+ T cells, or bulk PBMC T cells (not recorded which). The source of these receptors is a man younger than 35 in good health.

This chain joins TRBV30 and TRBJ2-1; TCRdb picks TRBD1, but there is no DNA to check that call. Germline V gene lookup returns CDR1 GTSNPN and CDR2 SVGIG (reference sequence). This CDR3 has 15 residues. The CDR3 here is CAWTPLSPTDNEQFF.

The CDR3: CASSYDGLAGTYEQYF. This chain links TRBV6-5 with TRBJ2-7; TCRdb's D call, TRBD2, is unchecked because there is no DNA. This CDR3 region has 16 residues. The germline V gene has CDR1 MNHEY and CDR2 SVGAGI.

V gene TRBV6-6 combines with J gene TRBJ1-2; the TCRdb D gene call, TRBD1, has no DNA to confirm it. Germline CDR1 MNHNY, CDR2 SVGAGI (reference sequence). The CDR3 runs to 13 residues. Here the CDR3 reads CASTSGVYYGYTF.

The V call is TRBV25-1, the J call TRBJ2-3; TCRdb calls TRBD1, which cannot be checked without DNA. This CDR3 is built from 15 residues. In germline, CDR1 is MGHDK, CDR2 SYGVNS. CDR3 protein: CASRVQGAPTDTQYF.

The gene calls are TRBV28 and TRBJ1-3; without DNA, the TCRdb call of TRBD1 cannot be checked. The CDR3 is made up of 14 amino acids. Germline V gives CDR1 MDHEN, CDR2 SYDVKM. CDR3 sequence reads: CASSLSPGGNTIYF. The full variable domain, completed using reference TRBV28 and TRBJ1-3, is DVKVTQSSRYLVKRTGEKVFLECVQDMDHENMFWYRQDPGLGLRLIYFSYDVKMKEKGDIPEGYSVSREKKERFSLILESASTNQTSMYLCASSLSPGGNTIYFGEGSWLTVV.

This chain connects TRBV12-3 or TRBV12-4 to TRBJ1-1; TCRdb returns TRBD1, unconfirmable since there is no DNA. The CDR3 has 16 amino acids. CDR3 protein: CASSPAQTGVDTEAFF.

The gene calls are TRBV6-1 and TRBJ1-3; TCRdb's D gene call, TRBD1, goes unchecked for lack of DNA. Germline V CDR1 and CDR2: MNHNS, SASEGT. The CDR3 has 16 residues. The CDR3: CASSPRAGDSGNTIYF.

V is TRBV6-2 or TRBV6-3 and J is TRBJ2-1; with no DNA, the TCRdb D assignment of TRBD2 cannot be verified. The length of the CDR3 is 16 residues. Germline-derived CDR1 and CDR2 are MNHEY and SVGEGT. CDR3 sequence reads: CASRGGLAGGYGEQFF.

V usage is TRBV4-3 and J usage is TRBJ2-7; TCRdb indicates TRBD1, and absent DNA this call remains unverified. CDR3 length equals 16 residues. Looked up from germline, CDR1 is LGHNA and CDR2 is YSLEER. CDR3: CASSQDVGTGSYEQYF.

V is TRBV29-1 and J is TRBJ2-7; TCRdb indicates TRBD1, and absent DNA this call remains unverified. The CDR3 has 14 residues. Looked up from germline, CDR1 is SQVTM and CDR2 is ANQGSEA. The CDR3 region is CSVEGTGYISEQYF.

The chain links TRBV5-6 to TRBJ1-6. The CDR3 covers 14 residues. Germline values: CDR1 SGHDT, CDR2 YYEEEE. The CDR3 sequence: CASSLDNRNSPLHF.

V gene TRBV3-1 combines with J gene TRBJ2-5; TCRdb gives TRBD1 as the D gene, but with no DNA this cannot be confirmed. Looked up from germline, CDR1 is LGHDT and CDR2 is YNNKEL (reference sequence). The CDR3 spans 15 residues. The CDR3 sequence is CASSQEGQGTETQYF.

This rearrangement joins TRBV18 to TRBJ2-6. This CDR3 has 16 amino acids. CDR1 KGHSH and CDR2 LQKENI come from the germline V gene. This chain's CDR3 is CASSPPAQDLANVLTF.

J is TRBJ2-5 and V is TRBV30; TCRdb reports TRBD1, a call that lacks DNA to check it against. This CDR3 spans 13 amino acids. Germline CDR1 and CDR2: GTSNPN and SVGIG (reference sequence). The CDR3 protein is CAWSWGLSQTQYF. Looking up the rest from reference TRBV30 and TRBJ2-5 gives the full variable domain: SQTIHQWPATLVQPVGSPLSLECTVEGTSNPNLYWYRQAAGRGLQLLFYSVGIGQISSEVPQNLSASRPQDRQFILSSKKLLLSDSGFYLCAWSWGLSQTQYFGPGTRLLVL.

The chain employs TRBV5-1 and TRBJ2-5; TCRdb's D gene call, TRBD2, goes unchecked for lack of DNA. The CDR3 extends over 15 amino acids. The V gene's germline CDR1 is SGHRS and CDR2 YFSETQ. The CDR3 here is CASSLSTSGEETQYF. Looking up the rest from reference TRBV5-1 and TRBJ2-5 gives the full variable domain: KAGVTQTPRYLIKTRGQQVTLSCSPISGHRSVSWYQQTPGQGLQFLFEYFSETQRNKGNFPGRFSGRQFSNSRSEMNVSTLELGDSALYLCASSLSTSGEETQYFGPGTRLLVL.

The chain employs TRBV10-3 and TRBJ2-7; TCRdb calls TRBD1, which cannot be checked without DNA. CDR1 is ENHRY and CDR2 is SYGVKD in the germline V gene. CDR3 length: 16 residues. CDR3 protein: CAISAYRVVDSYEQYF.